This T cell receptor beta chain was identified during a study of T cell repertoires in cytomegalovirus infection. Using its own MiXCR run on the reads, TCRdb lists one record per CDR3 protein. In the table there are 150,000 to 200,000 distinct CDR3 sequences, about 28% of which are singletons. In this sample, this clonotype turned up many times. The CDR3 spans 14 residues. Germline CDR1 is SEHNR and CDR2 is FQNEAQ (reference sequence). Trimming removed 4 bases from V and 1 base from J, with 10 bases in between. The sequence was collected from a human donor in good health (CMV status not recorded). Some clones in this sample may be carry-over from other donors' samples. This chain connects TRBV7-9 to TRBJ1-1, with a weak D call TRBD1 (6 bases). The sequenced sample was PBMCs. The CDR3 protein is CASSSTGRNTEAFF. CDR3 in DNA: TGTGCCAGCAGCTCTACAGGGCGGAACACTGAAGCTTTCTTT.